Listed here is a single T cell receptor beta chain. Its antigen is as yet unknown. The assay was immunoSEQ multiplex PCR, and TCRdb's table has in-frame clones only and misses some. The sample lists more than 8,500 clones, 85% occurring once. This CDR3 comprises 12 residues. Germline V gene data show CDR1 as KGHSH and CDR2 as LQKENI. The germline V and J ends were trimmed by 4 bases and 9 bases, with 10 bases remaining between them. This specimen belongs to a study of PD-1 blockade in mismatch repair-deficient tumors. Overall study: Patients had approximately 13 mismatch repair-deficient cancer types, all previously treated and progressing. Study-level findings and limits: Rapid post-treatment expansion, then contraction, generally preceding radiologic response, marked tumor-resident clones.

PCR or immunohistochemistry showed mismatch repair deficiency in every enrolled patient. TCRs were sequenced from three patients responding to pembrolizumab. This receptor was identified in an adult with mismatch repair-deficient cancer. This chain connects TRBV18 to TRBJ2-1; D not certain. Material: PBMCs, obtained around 46 weeks after starting pembrolizumab. This CDR3 reads CASSRLGFEQFF. In DNA form, the CDR3 reads TGTGCCAGCTCACGTCTCGGGTTTGAGCAGTTCTTC.